Below are 26 T cell receptor beta chains sequenced from a single sample in a study of blood T cells in healthy people across ages. Through a sample-barcoded 5' primer and a J-beta primer mix, a second PCR was run for roughly 6 to 11 cycles. TCRdb processed the 5' RACE reads anew with MiXCR; each CDR3 protein has one entry. The table shows around 1,500,000 distinct CDR3 sequences, with 25% to 30% occurring only once. The sequencing input was blood. These receptors all come from a woman in her twenties or thirties in good health.

The sample holds many counts of this clonotype. The chain couples TRBV3-1 to TRBJ2-5, with TRBD1 identical over 9 bases. Germline CDR1 is LGHDT and CDR2 is YNNKEL (reference sequence). This CDR3 comprises 14 residues. The trim removed 2 bases at V and 5 bases at J, leaving 3 bases unmatched. The CDR3, as DNA: TGTGCCAGCAGCCAAAACAGGGGGCAGGAGACCCAGTACTTC. It specifies CASSQNRGQETQYF.

This rearrangement joins TRBV19 to TRBJ2-6; TRBD1 matches 8 bases. Germline values: CDR1 LNHDA, CDR2 SQIVND (reference sequence). The CDR3 has 17 amino acids. V shed 5 bases, J shed 1 base, and the junction held 7 bases outside the gene matches. CDR3 sequence: CASSLPGQVSGANVLTF. For the CDR3, the DNA is TGTGCCAGTAGTCTCCCGGGACAGGTTTCTGGGGCCAACGTCCTGACTTTC.

As for this clonotype: One junction end disagrees with the germline gene, perhaps due to a read error. The CDR3 nucleotides read TGTGCCAGCAGCTTAGGGGTAGCGGGCGGACCCTACGAGCAGGACTTC. Translating gives CASSLGVAGGPYEQDF. The chain joins TRBV13 to TRBJ2-4, with 7 nucleotides matching TRBD2. This CDR3 is 16 amino acids long. Germline CDR1 is PRHDT and CDR2 is FYEKMQ (reference sequence).

This clonotype was detected only a few times. The J gene is TRBJ2-4, the V gene TRBV7-9; the match to TRBD1 covers 7 bases. The DNA end is more similar to TRBJ2-7, so the J call may be wrong. The germline gives CDR1 SEHNR, CDR2 FQNEAQ (reference sequence). The CDR3 consists of 16 residues. CDR3 coding DNA: TGTGCCAGCAGCTTAGTTTGGAGTGGACAGGCCTACGAGCAGTACTTC. Residues: CASSLVWSGQAYEQYF.

The V call is TRBV20-1, the J call TRBJ2-5; D is possibly TRBD1 or TRBD2 (6 bases each). Germline V gene sequence: CDR1 DFQATT, CDR2 SNEGSKA (reference sequence). The CDR3 covers 15 residues. Trimming pared 1 base from V and 11 bases from J, leaving 23 bases between. CDR3 amino acids: CSARVRGAQYNEQYF. The CDR3 DNA is TGCAGTGCTAGAGTAAGGGGGGCCCAATACAATGAGCAGTACTTC.

The V and J genes are TRBV3-1 and TRBJ2-5, with D tentatively TRBD1 or TRBD2 (6 bases each). Trimming shortened V by 4 bases and J by 5 bases, and 14 bases separated the two germline ends. Germline V lookup: CDR1 LGHDT, CDR2 YNNKEL (reference sequence). This CDR3 is built from 14 residues. In nucleotides, the CDR3 is TGTGCCAGCAGCCCCAGGGGACTTAGGGAGACCCAGTACTTC. Protein: CASSPRGLRETQYF.

This clonotype has just a few counts. The J gene is TRBJ2-1, the V gene TRBV6-6, with D perhaps TRBD1 or TRBD2 (5 bases each). The CDR3 runs 15 residues. The germline V and J ends were trimmed by 0 bases and 10 bases, with 16 bases remaining between them. Per germline, CDR1 MNHNY and CDR2 SVGAGI (reference sequence). CDR3: CASSYSVEGLDEQFF. The DNA of the CDR3 is TGTGCCAGCAGTTACTCAGTCGAGGGGTTGGACGAGCAGTTCTTC.

The J gene is TRBJ2-6, the V gene TRBV19, with D perhaps matching TRBD1 (6 bases). V dropped 5 bases and J dropped 2 bases, with 16 bases sitting between them. The CDR3 contains 17 residues. CDR1 and CDR2 (germline): LNHDA, SQIVND (reference sequence). The DNA of the CDR3 is TGTGCCAGTAGTGTAATACAGGGTGGTACTGGGGCCAACGTCCTGACTTTC. Its translation: CASSVIQGGTGANVLTF.

CDR3 protein: CASSLGDASLYGYTF. In DNA, the CDR3 is TGTGCCAGCAGCTTAGGCGACGCGTCGCTCTATGGCTACACCTTC. The V and J genes are TRBV28 and TRBJ1-2; D call uncertain. V was cut by 6 bases and J by 4 bases, with 18 bases left in between. The CDR3 runs to 15 residues. Germline CDR1 MDHEN, CDR2 SYDVKM.

Points on this clonotype: Mismatch with germline at one junction end may stem from a read error. The chain carries TRBV18 and TRBJ2-2; a possible D gene is TRBD2 (6 bases). CDR3 length: 13 amino acids. Germline V gene lookup returns CDR1 KGHSH and CDR2 LQKENI. The CDR3 DNA reads TGTGCCAGCTCACCACAGGGGCGCGGGGAGCGGTTTTTT. It encodes CASSPQGRGERFF.

This rearrangement joins TRBV20-1 to TRBJ2-1; TRBD2 matches at 9 bases. This CDR3 spans 17 amino acids. Germline V gene data show CDR1 as DFQATT and CDR2 as SNEGSKA (reference sequence). The V segment lost 5 bases and the J segment 1 base; nucleotides outside the gene matches: 12. The DNA for the CDR3 is TGCAGTGCTCCACGGCGGGGGGGCTATTTTTCCTACAATGAGCAGTTCTTC. It yields the protein CSAPRRGGYFSYNEQFF.

The chain combines TRBV28 with TRBJ2-1; TRBD2 aligns across 15 bases. This CDR3 comprises 17 residues. In germline, CDR1 is MDHEN, CDR2 SYDVKM. V gave up 6 bases and J gave up 8 bases; unmatched junction bases: 11. CDR3 sequence reads: CASRRTSGGVSVDEQFF. CDR3 sequence (DNA): TGTGCCAGCAGGCGGACTAGCGGGGGGGTGAGCGTCGATGAGCAGTTCTTC.

This clonotype was recorded a few times. The rearrangement links TRBV7-9 to TRBJ1-1, with no clear D. Looked up from germline, CDR1 is SEHNR and CDR2 is FQNEAQ (reference sequence). CDR3 length equals 12 residues. V lost 5 bases and J lost 12, with 16 bases in between. CDR3 sequence (DNA): TGTGCCAGCAGCCCCGACTCAACACAAACTTTCTTT. This codes for CASSPDSTQTFF.

This rearrangement joins TRBV28 to TRBJ1-2, with 9 bases that match TRBD1. This CDR3 is built from 19 residues. The ends lost 3 bases at V and 6 bases at J; junction bases unmatched: 20. From germline, CDR1 is MDHEN and CDR2 SYDVKM. The CDR3 is CASSFSSDRGAWASNGYTF. The CDR3 DNA is TGTGCCAGCAGTTTTTCCTCGGACAGGGGTGCCTGGGCTAGTAATGGCTACACCTTC.

This chain uses TRBV20-1 with TRBJ2-5, with unresolved D. Germline CDR1 DFQATT, CDR2 SNEGSKA (reference sequence). Trimming removed 5 bases at V and 2 bases at J, with 15 bases between. The length of the CDR3 is 14 residues. CDR3 protein: CSAYDRRNQETQYF. The CDR3 DNA follows: TGCAGTGCTTACGATCGGCGGAATCAAGAGACCCAGTACTTC.

With respect to this clonotype: This sequence may be a read error, since a much larger clone differs from it by one base. J is TRBJ2-5 and V is TRBV20-1, with TRBD1 as a possible D gene (6 bases). The J call may be wrong; the DNA end is better matched by TRBJ2-1. This CDR3 has 13 amino acids. CDR1 and CDR2 (germline): DFQATT, SNEGSKA (reference sequence). The CDR3 DNA follows: TGCAGTGGTGCCCAGGGGAGACAAGAGACCCAGTTCTTC. Its protein product is CSGAQGRQETQFF.

This clonotype was seen more than once but under ten times. The J gene is TRBJ2-5, the V gene TRBV10-3; weak D call: TRBD2 (5 bases). V was cut by 2 bases and J by 8 bases, with 12 bases left in between. The CDR3 consists of 13 residues. Germline CDR1 and CDR2: ENHRY and SYGVKD. CDR3 nucleotide sequence: TGTGCCATCAGTGAGCTAGGAGGAGATACCCAGTACTTC. Translated, it gives CAISELGGDTQYF.

V usage is TRBV7-2 and J usage is TRBJ2-7; 12 positions match TRBD2. The trim removed 5 bases at V and 2 bases at J, leaving 4 bases unmatched. This CDR3 comprises 15 residues. Germline-derived CDR1 and CDR2 are SGHTA and FQGNSA. CDR3 sequence: CASSTRLAGAYEQYF. CDR3 bases: TGTGCCAGCAGCACACGACTAGCGGGGGCCTACGAGCAGTACTTC.

The chain couples TRBV20-1 to TRBJ1-4; 7 bases match TRBD1. Germline values: CDR1 DFQATT, CDR2 SNEGSKA (reference sequence). The CDR3 has 16 residues. V lost 0 bases and J lost 8; bases outside the gene matches: 12. CDR3 sequence: CSARDRIRDRHEKLFF. Written as DNA, the CDR3 is TGCAGTGCTAGAGATAGGATCCGGGACAGACACGAAAAACTGTTTTTT.

J is TRBJ2-1 and V is TRBV5-1; D remains ambiguous. Germline V gene data show CDR1 as SGHRS and CDR2 as YFSETQ. Trimming took off 5 bases at V and 0 bases at J, with 12 bases between the two ends. The CDR3 sequence is 15 residues long. The chain's CDR3 is CASSYYASSYNEQFF. The DNA for the CDR3 is TGCGCCAGCAGTTATTATGCAAGCTCCTACAATGAGCAGTTCTTC.

The V and J genes are TRBV20-1 and TRBJ2-7; possible D gene TRBD1, 6 bases. CDR3 size: 15 residues. Deletions cut 1 base from V and 2 bases from J, with 15 bases between. Per germline, CDR1 DFQATT and CDR2 SNEGSKA (reference sequence). The CDR3: CSARAPTTGTYEQYF. CDR3 in DNA: TGCAGTGCTAGAGCCCCCACGACAGGTACCTACGAGCAGTACTTC.

This clonotype was detected many times. The chain joins TRBV29-1 to TRBJ2-5, with D possibly being TRBD2 (6 bases). CDR1 is SQVTM, CDR2 ANQGSEA, per germline. This CDR3 spans 15 amino acids. Trimming stripped 0 bases from V and 4 bases from J, with 15 bases between. CDR3 in amino acids: CSVEEWGGIRETQYF. As DNA, the CDR3 is TGCAGCGTTGAAGAGTGGGGCGGGATAAGAGAGACCCAGTACTTC.

This chain uses TRBV29-1 with TRBJ1-5; D is perhaps TRBD1 (6 bases). The V gene lost 7 bases and the J gene lost 5 bases, with 12 bases spanning the gap. CDR3 size: 12 residues. Germline values: CDR1 SQVTM, CDR2 ANQGSEA. In DNA, the CDR3 is TGCAGCGCCGGTACAGGGCATCAGCCCCAGCATTTT. Amino acids: CSAGTGHQPQHF.

The chain combines TRBV2 with TRBJ1-4, with 7 bases identical to TRBD1. In germline, CDR1 is SNHLY, CDR2 FYNNEI. The CDR3 has 13 residues. J lost 8 bases, V lost 6 bases, and 6 bases had no gene match. Here the CDR3 DNA reads TGTGCCAGCAGAAGGGACAGTAAAGAAAAACTGTTTTTT. Its translation is CASRRDSKEKLFF. The full variable domain, its missing parts supplied by reference TRBV2 and TRBJ1-4, is EPEVTQTPSHQVTQMGQEVILRCVPISNHLYFYWYRQILGQKVEFLVSFYNNEISEKSEIFDDQFSVERPDGSNFTLKIRSTKLEDSAMYFCASRRDSKEKLFFGSGTQLSVL.

This chain joins TRBV9 and TRBJ2-1, with D hard to call. This CDR3 is 15 amino acids long. Germline V gene lookup returns CDR1 SGDLS and CDR2 YYNGEE. The V gene lost 0 bases and the J gene lost 6 bases, with 13 bases spanning the gap. CDR3 region: CASSVGGGKGNEQFF. The DNA of the CDR3 is TGTGCCAGCAGCGTAGGTGGCGGAAAAGGCAATGAGCAGTTCTTC.

This clonotype showed up just a few times. The V call is TRBV10-3, the J call TRBJ1-6, with D hard to call. Per germline, CDR1 ENHRY and CDR2 SYGVKD. V was cut by 3 bases and J by 7 bases, with 7 bases left in between. CDR3 length equals 13 residues. The CDR3 sequence is CAISDNGNSPLHF. In DNA form, the CDR3 reads TGTGCCATCAGTGATAACGGAAATTCACCCCTCCACTTT.